Each of the 30 T cell receptor beta chains below was sequenced from the same sample in a study of HIV-infected children after antiretroviral therapy interruption (dated 2019 in TCRdb). Receptor libraries were prepared by 3' RACE. Sequencer: Illumina MiSeq. TCR libraries were built from RNA using a 3' RACE protocol with unique molecular identifiers to correct PCR amplification bias. The public reads were quality trimmed at Q25 with fastp and then assembled into clones with MiXCR by TCRdb, keeping productive beta chains. One record per CDR3 amino acid sequence lists the most common genes and DNA. The sample yields 70,000 to 90,000 distinct CDR3 sequences; 6% to 8.5% were counted once. The top ten constitute 0.9% to 1.3% of the sample. Read against the paper, the sample's treatment or condition label means: PENTA 11 planned treatment interruption arm or continuous ART arm. The input for sequencing was CD45RA+ CD4+ T cells from PBMCs, pooled from several time points, taken from a donor given antiretroviral therapy, either interrupted or continuous. The meaning of the sample's cell subset or site label: naive CD4+ CD45RA+ CD45RO- T cells. The receptors stem from a pool of human donors with HIV.

This chain links TRBV6-6 with TRBJ1-5; no clear D gene. The V gene lost 7 bases and the J gene lost 4 bases, with 11 bases spanning the gap. The length of the CDR3 is 13 residues. Germline V gives CDR1 MNHNY, CDR2 SVGAGI (reference sequence). The chain's CDR3 is CASKQRDNQPQHF. The CDR3 coding sequence is TGTGCCAGCAAACAAAGGGATAATCAGCCCCAGCATTTT.

This clonotype has a count of ten or more. The chain is built from TRBV25-1 and TRBJ2-1; TRBD2 matches 9 bases. The germline V gene encodes CDR1 MGHDK and CDR2 SYGVNS. The CDR3 covers 16 residues. After removal of 3 bases from V and 1 base from J, the junction contained 4 bases not matched to a gene. In DNA, the CDR3 is TGTGCCAGCAGTGACCGTAGCGGGGGTTCCTACAATGAGCAGTTCTTC. The encoded protein is CASSDRSGGSYNEQFF.

The CDR3 loop reads CASSPWTAYNSPLHF. The CDR3 region has the DNA TGCGCCAGCAGCCCTTGGACAGCCTATAATTCACCCCTCCACTTT. This rearrangement joins TRBV5-1 to TRBJ1-6; the D gene is possibly TRBD1 (6 bases). The ends were cut back, 4 bases at V and 2 bases at J, with 10 bases in the middle. Germline values: CDR1 SGHRS, CDR2 YFSETQ. CDR3 length: 15 amino acids.

This clonotype was seen a handful of times. The CDR3 is CSARGLADTQYF. The CDR3 bases are TGCAGTGCCCGGGGTTTAGCAGATACGCAGTATTTT. V gene TRBV20-1 combines with J gene TRBJ2-3; perhaps TRBD2 as D (5 bases). The CDR3 is 12 amino acids. V lost 6 bases and J 4 bases, leaving 11 bases between the germline ends. Germline values: CDR1 DFQATT, CDR2 SNEGSKA (reference sequence).

This clonotype was observed many times. The chain carries TRBV5-1 and TRBJ2-3; 9 nucleotides agree with TRBD2. This CDR3 spans 15 amino acids. V was clipped by 2 bases and J by 3 bases; unmatched bases: 4. Germline assignment: CDR1 SGHRS and CDR2 YFSETQ. The CDR3 DNA reads TGCGCCAGCAGCTTAAGGACTAGCGATACAGATACGCAGTATTTT. Amino acid sequence: CASSLRTSDTDTQYF.

This clonotype was counted at least ten times. The V call is TRBV27, the J call TRBJ1-2, with 8 bases matching TRBD1. The ends lost 2 bases at V and 2 bases at J; junction bases unmatched: 4. The length of the CDR3 is 15 residues. CDR1 and CDR2 (germline): MNHEY, SMNVEV (reference sequence). CDR3 DNA: TGTGCCAGCAGTTTACTCCCAGGGGGCAACTATGGCTACACCTTC. Protein sequence: CASSLLPGGNYGYTF.

This clonotype was counted at least ten times. The rearrangement uses TRBV5-1 and TRBJ2-7; TRBD1 aligns across 9 bases. J lost 1 base, V lost 3 bases, and 5 bases had no gene match. Germline V lookup: CDR1 SGHRS, CDR2 YFSETQ. The CDR3 runs to 15 residues. CDR3: CASSWTGTGSYEQYF. For the CDR3, the DNA is TGCGCCAGCAGCTGGACCGGGACAGGGTCCTACGAGCAGTACTTC.

This clonotype was counted ten times or more. V gene TRBV14 combines with J gene TRBJ2-4; either TRBD1 or TRBD2 may fit D (7 bases each). The CDR3 runs 15 residues. Germline V gives CDR1 SGHDN, CDR2 FVKESK. The germline V and J ends were trimmed by 1 base and 7 bases, with 14 bases remaining between them. CDR3 sequence reads: CASSQVRQGGNIQYF. Written as DNA, the CDR3 is TGTGCCAGCAGCCAAGTAAGGCAGGGGGGGAACATTCAGTACTTC.

This clonotype was seen many times. Here the CDR3 reads CASSPGIQRGGQADTQYF. The CDR3 DNA reads as TGTGCCAGCAGCCCGGGAATCCAGCGGGGGGGCCAAGCAGATACGCAGTATTTT. This rearrangement joins TRBV11-2 to TRBJ2-3; 10 bases fit TRBD2. This CDR3 region has 18 residues. The V gene end was trimmed by 5 bases and the J gene end by 4 bases; junction bases not matched to a gene: 15. Per the germline V gene, CDR1 is SGHAT and CDR2 is FQNNGV.

There are many counts of this clonotype. The rearrangement joins TRBV24-1 to TRBJ1-1; 8 nucleotides agree with TRBD1. The CDR3 has 15 amino acids. After removal of 2 bases from V and 7 bases from J, the junction contained 8 bases not matched to a gene. Germline CDR1 KGHDR, CDR2 SFDVKD. The CDR3 DNA reads TGTGCCACCAGTGATTCCGACAGGGGACGGCATGAAGCTTTCTTT. Amino acid sequence: CATSDSDRGRHEAFF.

This clonotype was recorded a few times. The chain has TRBV11-2 and TRBJ2-2; no clear D. This CDR3 contains 13 residues. Trimming cost V 5 bases and J 5 bases, with 9 bases left between them. CDR1 is SGHAT, CDR2 FQNNGV, per germline. The CDR3 DNA follows: TGTGCCAGCAGCGTCGAGAGAACCGGGGAGCTGTTTTTT. The encoded protein is CASSVERTGELFF.

This clonotype was recorded at least ten times. The chain uses TRBV25-1 and TRBJ1-4, with TRBD1 as a possible D gene (5 bases). V shed 5 bases and J shed 8 bases, with 18 bases lying between them. CDR3 size: 15 residues. Germline CDR1 MGHDK, CDR2 SYGVNS. The CDR3, as DNA: TGTGCCAGCAGTTCGGGCAGGGCGATTAGGGAAAAACTGTTTTTT. Translation: CASSSGRAIREKLFF.

This rearrangement joins TRBV5-1 to TRBJ2-7; TRBD1 agrees at 9 bases. Germline lookup yields CDR1 SGHRS and CDR2 YFSETQ. CDR3 length: 15 amino acids. Trimming removed 10 bases from V and 1 base from J; junction bases left unmatched: 12. CDR3 residues: CASSNRTGVSYEQYF. The CDR3 DNA reads as TGCGCCTCAAGCAATCGGACAGGGGTTTCCTACGAGCAGTACTTC.

This clonotype was found many times. The chain is built from TRBV3-1 and TRBJ1-2; D is perhaps TRBD1 (6 bases). V was pared by 1 base and J by 7 bases, with 10 bases between. The CDR3 runs 13 residues. Germline CDR1 reads LGHDT; CDR2 reads YNNKEL (reference sequence). The CDR3 DNA reads as TGTGCCAGCAGCCAAGGACAGGTAGCTGGCTACACCTTC. Its translation is CASSQGQVAGYTF.

In this sample, this clonotype turned up many times. This rearrangement joins TRBV3-1 to TRBJ1-6; D remains ambiguous. CDR3 size: 12 residues. In germline, CDR1 is LGHDT, CDR2 YNNKEL (reference sequence). The ends were cut back, 0 bases at V and 14 bases at J, with 8 bases in the middle. This CDR3 is CASSQDATTLHF. The CDR3 region has the DNA TGTGCCAGCAGCCAAGATGCGACAACCCTCCACTTT. The variable domain in full, with the rest retrieved from reference TRBV3-1 and TRBJ1-6, is DTAVSQTPKYLVTQMGNDKSIKCEQNLGHDTMYWYKQDSKKFLKIMFSYNNKELIINETVPNRFSPKSPDKAHLNLHINSLELGDSAVYFCASSQDATTLHFGNGTRLTVT.

This chain's CDR3 is CSAVAQGAPFPQHF. The CDR3 DNA reads TGCAGTGCTGTCGCACAGGGGGCCCCTTTTCCCCAGCATTTT. The chain couples TRBV20-1 to TRBJ1-5, with 9 bases matching TRBD1. The germline V gene has CDR1 DFQATT and CDR2 SNEGSKA (reference sequence). V lost 5 bases and J lost 10; bases outside the gene matches: 12. The CDR3 covers 14 residues.

In this sample, this clonotype turned up many times. The chain joins TRBV5-5 to TRBJ2-7, with D unclear. Germline CDR1 reads SGHKS; CDR2 reads YYEKEE (reference sequence). V was shortened by 0 bases and J by 0 bases, with 10 bases between the two germline ends. This CDR3 region has 15 residues. DNA for the CDR3: TGTGCCAGCAGCTTGGTCGTCGGGTTCTCCTACGAGCAGTACTTC. Protein sequence: CASSLVVGFSYEQYF.

This clonotype was seen at least ten times. This sequence joins TRBV15 and TRBJ2-3; 9 nucleotides match TRBD2. V dropped 0 bases and J dropped 6; count of bases not matched to a gene: 13. Germline assignment: CDR1 LNHNV and CDR2 YYDKDF (reference sequence). The CDR3 length is 18 residues. CDR3 nucleotide sequence: TGTGCCACCAGCAGAGATTGGGCTAGCGGGGACGCGTGGGATACGCAGTATTTT. Its protein is CATSRDWASGDAWDTQYF. The full variable domain, with the rest looked up from reference TRBV15 and TRBJ2-3, is DAMVIQNPRYQVTQFGKPVTLSCSQTLNHNVMYWYQQKSSQAPKLLFHYYDKDFNNEADTPDNFQSRRPNTSFCFLDIRSPGLGDTAMYLCATSRDWASGDAWDTQYFGPGTRLTVL.

In its sample, this clonotype was seen many times. This sequence joins TRBV30 and TRBJ2-2, with D tentatively TRBD2 (6 bases). The CDR3 has 15 amino acids. Germline CDR1 reads GTSNPN; CDR2 reads SVGIG (reference sequence). The CDR3, as DNA: TGTGCTTGGGCCGTGTGGGGGGCGAACACCGGGGAGCTGTTTTTT. Protein product: CAWAVWGANTGELFF.

This clonotype was counted many times. The chain has TRBV5-6 and TRBJ1-2; no firm D call. The V end was cut by 4 bases, the J end by 7 bases, with 11 bases between. This CDR3 has 12 amino acids. CDR1 is SGHDT, CDR2 YYEEEE, per germline. In nucleotides, the CDR3 is TGTGCCAGCAGCGACTACACCTCTGGCTACACCTTC. Encoded protein: CASSDYTSGYTF.

This clonotype was counted at least ten times. This chain connects TRBV13 to TRBJ2-3, with 8 nucleotides matching TRBD2. Germline V lookup: CDR1 PRHDT, CDR2 FYEKMQ (reference sequence). V was pared by 11 bases and J by 4 bases, with 5 bases of the junction left unmatched. This CDR3 contains 12 residues. The CDR3 region is CAGGLESDTQYF. The CDR3 region has the DNA TGTGCCGGGGGACTAGAATCAGATACGCAGTATTTT.

Only a few counts were recorded for this clonotype. The chain carries TRBV10-2 and TRBJ2-2; 8 positions match TRBD1. Germline-derived CDR1 and CDR2 are WSHSY and SAAADI. The CDR3 runs 16 residues. Germline trimming cut 5 bases from V and 4 bases from J; bases unmatched to any gene: 9. The CDR3: CASSPLQGVGTGELFF. DNA for the CDR3: TGCGCCAGCAGTCCACTACAGGGGGTCGGCACCGGGGAGCTGTTTTTT.

There are a few counts of this clonotype. V gene TRBV2 combines with J gene TRBJ2-5; D tentatively reads TRBD1 or TRBD2 (6 bases each). In germline, CDR1 is SNHLY, CDR2 FYNNEI. V lost 5 bases to trimming and J lost 3 bases, with 10 bases between them. The CDR3 is 13 amino acids. The CDR3 is CASSQGRKETQYF. The CDR3 coding sequence is TGTGCCAGCAGTCAGGGGAGGAAAGAGACCCAGTACTTC. The full variable domain, rest sourced from reference TRBV2 and TRBJ2-5, is EPEVTQTPSHQVTQMGQEVILRCVPISNHLYFYWYRQILGQKVEFLVSFYNNEISEKSEIFDDQFSVERPDGSNFTLKIRSTKLEDSAMYFCASSQGRKETQYFGPGTRLLVL.

This clonotype was counted many times. The chain is built from TRBV7-2 and TRBJ1-1, with D possibly being TRBD1 (6 bases). The germline CDR1 and CDR2 sequences are SGHTA and FQGNSA. V was cut by 4 bases and J by 13 bases, with 19 bases left in between. The CDR3 is 13 amino acids. CDR3 sequence reads: CASSSPNRDTFFF. CDR3 DNA: TGTGCCAGCAGCTCCCCAAACCGGGACACATTTTTCTTT.

This clonotype was seen ten or more times. This chain links TRBV7-8 with TRBJ2-1; D might be TRBD1 or TRBD2, each matching 5 bases. Per germline, CDR1 SGHVS and CDR2 FQNEAQ. The CDR3 consists of 18 residues. V was shortened by 3 bases and J by 8 bases, with 26 bases between the two germline ends. The CDR3 nucleotides read TGTGCCAGCAGCTTCCCCGCGGTGGGGCTTCGGGGTACCCATGAGCAGTTCTTC. Encoded protein: CASSFPAVGLRGTHEQFF. The full variable domain, with the rest looked up from reference TRBV7-8 and TRBJ2-1, is GAGVSQSPRYKVAKRGQDVALRCDPISGHVSLFWYQQALGQGPEFLTYFQNEAQLDKSGLPSDRFFAERPEGSVSTLKIQRTQQEDSAVYLCASSFPAVGLRGTHEQFFGPGTRLTVL.

This clonotype was seen repeatedly, ten times or more. The V gene is TRBV13, the J gene TRBJ2-1; TRBD1 aligns across 10 bases. V trimming: 4 bases; J trimming: 8 bases; junction bases outside the gene matches: 5. Germline V lookup: CDR1 PRHDT, CDR2 FYEKMQ (reference sequence). The CDR3 contains 14 residues. The CDR3 nucleotides read TGTGCCAGCAGCTGGGGACAGGGGAGGGATGAGCAGTTCTTC. It encodes CASSWGQGRDEQFF.

In its sample, this clonotype was seen a few times. The J gene is TRBJ2-3, the V gene TRBV20-1; a weak D match, TRBD1 (6 bases). V was shortened by 3 bases and J by 4 bases, with 17 bases between the two germline ends. Germline V gene lookup returns CDR1 DFQATT and CDR2 SNEGSKA (reference sequence). This CDR3 region has 15 residues. The CDR3 DNA reads TGCAGTGCTAGTGGGGGCAGGGCCAGATCAGATACGCAGTATTTT. Translation gives CSASGGRARSDTQYF.

The chain combines TRBV6-2 or TRBV6-3 with TRBJ2-3; 9 bases match TRBD2. Germline CDR1 and CDR2: MNHEY and SVGEGT. V dropped 10 bases and J dropped 2; count of bases not matched to a gene: 10. The CDR3 spans 15 residues. CDR3 coding DNA: TGTGCCAACAGAGATAGCGGGGGCTCCACAGATACGCAGTATTTT. Protein sequence: CANRDSGGSTDTQYF.

The chain uses TRBV12-3 or TRBV12-4 and TRBJ2-4; TRBD2 might be the D (7 bases). This CDR3 spans 19 amino acids. Between the trimmed V and J ends, which lost 5 bases and 1 base, there was a span of 24 bases. CDR3 in DNA: TGTGCCAGCAGTCCTCTTGGTGGGGGGGCCGGTTTCGCCAAAAACATTCAGTACTTC. Residues: CASSPLGGGAGFAKNIQYF.

This clonotype was counted many times. The rearrangement links TRBV4-1 to TRBJ1-1; D remains unclear. The CDR3 is made up of 14 amino acids. The germline V gene has CDR1 MGHRA and CDR2 YSYEKL. The V end was cut by 6 bases, the J end by 2 bases, with 13 bases between. Here the CDR3 reads CASSRDQLNTEAFF. The CDR3 DNA reads as TGCGCCAGCAGTCGAGACCAGCTAAACACTGAAGCTTTCTTT.